Listed below are T cell receptor beta chains from one sample, sequenced in a study of tumor and adjacent non-tumor tissue in lung cancer. MiXCR, run by TCRdb on the multiplex PCR reads, gives a single entry per CDR3 protein. The table lists 120,000 or so distinct CDR3 sequences, about 66% of them singletons. The sample taken for sequencing was lung tumor tissue. The receptor set was obtained from a man aged 30-40 years with non-small cell lung cancer. The CDR3 runs from the conserved cysteine through the conserved F or W. The D gene is left open where the match is weak. Not every row has a clone size; where given, it reads once, few, many or a size class.

j_call v_call clone_size d_call cdr3_nt cdr3_aa
TRBJ2-2 TRBV20-1 few TRBD2 TGCAGTGCTAAGAGCGGGAGAGGCACAGGGGAGCTGTTTTTT CSAKSGRGTGELFF
TRBJ1-2 TRBV6-5 - - TGTGCCAGCACTCAAACCGGGGGGGGCTATGGCTACACTTTC CASTQTGGGYGYTF
TRBJ2-7 TRBV10-3 once - TGTGCCATCTCCTTAAAGGGGCAGGGTTACGAGCAGTACTTC CAISLKGQGYEQYF
TRBJ2-5 TRBV20-1 - - TGCAGTGTTGGAGAAGGGAGGCATGGGAAGATGGGGCGGACTCAGTACTTC CSVGEGRHGKMGRTQYF
TRBJ2-5 TRBV20-1 medium-sized TRBD2 TGCAGTGCTAGAGTCGGGGGGAAGACCCAGTACTTC CSARVGGKTQYF
TRBJ2-3 TRBV10-1 - - TGCGCCAGCAGTGGAGAGCGGGACACAAATACGCAGTATTTT CASSGERDTNTQYF
TRBJ2-2 TRBV7-9 - TRBD1 TGTGTCAGCAGCTTAGCGATACAGGGGTCCCTAAACACCGGGGAGCTGTTTTTT CVSSLAIQGSLNTGELFF
TRBJ1-4 TRBV5-6 - - TGTGCCAGCGGCTTGATGGCCGGCCAGGATGAAAAACTGTTTTTT CASGLMAGQDEKLFF
TRBJ2-5 TRBV12-3/TRBV12-4 - - TGTGCCAGCAGCTGGGACCTGCGGGAGACCCAGTACTTC CASSWDLRETQYF
TRBJ2-1 TRBV6-2/TRBV6-3 - - TGTGCCAGCAACAACAGGGAAGTGGGTCAGCTCTTC CASNNREVGQLF
TRBJ1-2 TRBV4-3 - - TGCGCCAGCAACCAAGGGTTGGCGGGGATCCCCTCTGATGGCTACACCTTC CASNQGLAGIPSDGYTF
TRBJ1-5 TRBV12-3/TRBV12-4 many TRBD1 TGTGCCAGCAGCCGGACAGGGGATCAGCCCCAGCATTTT CASSRTGDQPQHF
TRBJ1-2 TRBV4-3 - - TGTACCAGCAGCCCTACTGGTCGCTATGGGTACACCTTC CTSSPTGRYGYTF
TRBJ2-7 TRBV10-3 many - TGTGCCATCAGTGCTGAGACTAGTTTCCACGAGCAGTACTTC CAISAETSFHEQYF
TRBJ2-1 TRBV6-5 many - TGTGCCAGCAGTCCGGGGTGGGGGACCGGAAGCTCCTACAATGAGCAGTTCTTC CASSPGWGTGSSYNEQFF
TRBJ2-4 TRBV10-2 - - TGCGTCAGCAGTGGAAGCAACAGGGACGCCAAAAGCATTCAGTACTTC CVSSGSNRDAKSIQYF
TRBJ2-3 TRBV11-3 - - TGTGTCAGCAGCGCCCGGGTCTTCCCCGATACGCAGTATTTC CVSSARVFPDTQYF
TRBJ1-3 TRBV5-4 once - TGTGCCAGCAGCTTCAATCCCCACTACTCTGGAAACTCCATATATTTT CASSFNPHYSGNSIYF
TRBJ1-1 TRBV6-5 many - TGTGCCAGCAGTCCCCGGGAGGGACTGAACACTGAAGCTTTCTTT CASSPREGLNTEAFF
TRBJ2-7 TRBV20-1 many - TGCAGTGCTAGAGGGAGGAACGGCCGCTCCTACGAGCAGTACTTC CSARGRNGRSYEQYF
TRBJ2-2 TRBV12-3/TRBV12-4 once - TGTGCCAGCAGTTTTCTCCAGGGTGGAAGCACCGGGGAGCTGTTTTTT CASSFLQGGSTGELFF
TRBJ2-5 TRBV5-4 many TRBD2 TGTGCCAGCAGCTTAGCCAAGATAGCGGGAGGGGTAAAGACCCAGTACTTC CASSLAKIAGGVKTQYF
TRBJ2-3 TRBV5-4 many - TGTGCCAGCAGCTTGTTGCAGGGTTCAGATACGCAGTATTTT CASSLLQGSDTQYF
TRBJ2-3 TRBV7-3 - - TGTGCCAGCAGTTCTCTAGGAACATCATCAGATACGCATTATTTT CASSSLGTSSDTHYF
TRBJ2-1 TRBV5-1 - - TGCGCCAGCAGCTTGGAGGGGAGGCTGGGGGGATACAATGAGCAGTTCTTC CASSLEGRLGGYNEQFF
TRBJ2-5 TRBV20-1 - TRBD2 TGCAGTGCTGGAAAAACGGGGGGGCAAGAGACCCAGTGTTTC CSAGKTGGQETQCF
TRBJ1-2 TRBV20-1 few - TGCAGTGTTAAGGCCCTCAACTATGGCTACACCTTC CSVKALNYGYTF